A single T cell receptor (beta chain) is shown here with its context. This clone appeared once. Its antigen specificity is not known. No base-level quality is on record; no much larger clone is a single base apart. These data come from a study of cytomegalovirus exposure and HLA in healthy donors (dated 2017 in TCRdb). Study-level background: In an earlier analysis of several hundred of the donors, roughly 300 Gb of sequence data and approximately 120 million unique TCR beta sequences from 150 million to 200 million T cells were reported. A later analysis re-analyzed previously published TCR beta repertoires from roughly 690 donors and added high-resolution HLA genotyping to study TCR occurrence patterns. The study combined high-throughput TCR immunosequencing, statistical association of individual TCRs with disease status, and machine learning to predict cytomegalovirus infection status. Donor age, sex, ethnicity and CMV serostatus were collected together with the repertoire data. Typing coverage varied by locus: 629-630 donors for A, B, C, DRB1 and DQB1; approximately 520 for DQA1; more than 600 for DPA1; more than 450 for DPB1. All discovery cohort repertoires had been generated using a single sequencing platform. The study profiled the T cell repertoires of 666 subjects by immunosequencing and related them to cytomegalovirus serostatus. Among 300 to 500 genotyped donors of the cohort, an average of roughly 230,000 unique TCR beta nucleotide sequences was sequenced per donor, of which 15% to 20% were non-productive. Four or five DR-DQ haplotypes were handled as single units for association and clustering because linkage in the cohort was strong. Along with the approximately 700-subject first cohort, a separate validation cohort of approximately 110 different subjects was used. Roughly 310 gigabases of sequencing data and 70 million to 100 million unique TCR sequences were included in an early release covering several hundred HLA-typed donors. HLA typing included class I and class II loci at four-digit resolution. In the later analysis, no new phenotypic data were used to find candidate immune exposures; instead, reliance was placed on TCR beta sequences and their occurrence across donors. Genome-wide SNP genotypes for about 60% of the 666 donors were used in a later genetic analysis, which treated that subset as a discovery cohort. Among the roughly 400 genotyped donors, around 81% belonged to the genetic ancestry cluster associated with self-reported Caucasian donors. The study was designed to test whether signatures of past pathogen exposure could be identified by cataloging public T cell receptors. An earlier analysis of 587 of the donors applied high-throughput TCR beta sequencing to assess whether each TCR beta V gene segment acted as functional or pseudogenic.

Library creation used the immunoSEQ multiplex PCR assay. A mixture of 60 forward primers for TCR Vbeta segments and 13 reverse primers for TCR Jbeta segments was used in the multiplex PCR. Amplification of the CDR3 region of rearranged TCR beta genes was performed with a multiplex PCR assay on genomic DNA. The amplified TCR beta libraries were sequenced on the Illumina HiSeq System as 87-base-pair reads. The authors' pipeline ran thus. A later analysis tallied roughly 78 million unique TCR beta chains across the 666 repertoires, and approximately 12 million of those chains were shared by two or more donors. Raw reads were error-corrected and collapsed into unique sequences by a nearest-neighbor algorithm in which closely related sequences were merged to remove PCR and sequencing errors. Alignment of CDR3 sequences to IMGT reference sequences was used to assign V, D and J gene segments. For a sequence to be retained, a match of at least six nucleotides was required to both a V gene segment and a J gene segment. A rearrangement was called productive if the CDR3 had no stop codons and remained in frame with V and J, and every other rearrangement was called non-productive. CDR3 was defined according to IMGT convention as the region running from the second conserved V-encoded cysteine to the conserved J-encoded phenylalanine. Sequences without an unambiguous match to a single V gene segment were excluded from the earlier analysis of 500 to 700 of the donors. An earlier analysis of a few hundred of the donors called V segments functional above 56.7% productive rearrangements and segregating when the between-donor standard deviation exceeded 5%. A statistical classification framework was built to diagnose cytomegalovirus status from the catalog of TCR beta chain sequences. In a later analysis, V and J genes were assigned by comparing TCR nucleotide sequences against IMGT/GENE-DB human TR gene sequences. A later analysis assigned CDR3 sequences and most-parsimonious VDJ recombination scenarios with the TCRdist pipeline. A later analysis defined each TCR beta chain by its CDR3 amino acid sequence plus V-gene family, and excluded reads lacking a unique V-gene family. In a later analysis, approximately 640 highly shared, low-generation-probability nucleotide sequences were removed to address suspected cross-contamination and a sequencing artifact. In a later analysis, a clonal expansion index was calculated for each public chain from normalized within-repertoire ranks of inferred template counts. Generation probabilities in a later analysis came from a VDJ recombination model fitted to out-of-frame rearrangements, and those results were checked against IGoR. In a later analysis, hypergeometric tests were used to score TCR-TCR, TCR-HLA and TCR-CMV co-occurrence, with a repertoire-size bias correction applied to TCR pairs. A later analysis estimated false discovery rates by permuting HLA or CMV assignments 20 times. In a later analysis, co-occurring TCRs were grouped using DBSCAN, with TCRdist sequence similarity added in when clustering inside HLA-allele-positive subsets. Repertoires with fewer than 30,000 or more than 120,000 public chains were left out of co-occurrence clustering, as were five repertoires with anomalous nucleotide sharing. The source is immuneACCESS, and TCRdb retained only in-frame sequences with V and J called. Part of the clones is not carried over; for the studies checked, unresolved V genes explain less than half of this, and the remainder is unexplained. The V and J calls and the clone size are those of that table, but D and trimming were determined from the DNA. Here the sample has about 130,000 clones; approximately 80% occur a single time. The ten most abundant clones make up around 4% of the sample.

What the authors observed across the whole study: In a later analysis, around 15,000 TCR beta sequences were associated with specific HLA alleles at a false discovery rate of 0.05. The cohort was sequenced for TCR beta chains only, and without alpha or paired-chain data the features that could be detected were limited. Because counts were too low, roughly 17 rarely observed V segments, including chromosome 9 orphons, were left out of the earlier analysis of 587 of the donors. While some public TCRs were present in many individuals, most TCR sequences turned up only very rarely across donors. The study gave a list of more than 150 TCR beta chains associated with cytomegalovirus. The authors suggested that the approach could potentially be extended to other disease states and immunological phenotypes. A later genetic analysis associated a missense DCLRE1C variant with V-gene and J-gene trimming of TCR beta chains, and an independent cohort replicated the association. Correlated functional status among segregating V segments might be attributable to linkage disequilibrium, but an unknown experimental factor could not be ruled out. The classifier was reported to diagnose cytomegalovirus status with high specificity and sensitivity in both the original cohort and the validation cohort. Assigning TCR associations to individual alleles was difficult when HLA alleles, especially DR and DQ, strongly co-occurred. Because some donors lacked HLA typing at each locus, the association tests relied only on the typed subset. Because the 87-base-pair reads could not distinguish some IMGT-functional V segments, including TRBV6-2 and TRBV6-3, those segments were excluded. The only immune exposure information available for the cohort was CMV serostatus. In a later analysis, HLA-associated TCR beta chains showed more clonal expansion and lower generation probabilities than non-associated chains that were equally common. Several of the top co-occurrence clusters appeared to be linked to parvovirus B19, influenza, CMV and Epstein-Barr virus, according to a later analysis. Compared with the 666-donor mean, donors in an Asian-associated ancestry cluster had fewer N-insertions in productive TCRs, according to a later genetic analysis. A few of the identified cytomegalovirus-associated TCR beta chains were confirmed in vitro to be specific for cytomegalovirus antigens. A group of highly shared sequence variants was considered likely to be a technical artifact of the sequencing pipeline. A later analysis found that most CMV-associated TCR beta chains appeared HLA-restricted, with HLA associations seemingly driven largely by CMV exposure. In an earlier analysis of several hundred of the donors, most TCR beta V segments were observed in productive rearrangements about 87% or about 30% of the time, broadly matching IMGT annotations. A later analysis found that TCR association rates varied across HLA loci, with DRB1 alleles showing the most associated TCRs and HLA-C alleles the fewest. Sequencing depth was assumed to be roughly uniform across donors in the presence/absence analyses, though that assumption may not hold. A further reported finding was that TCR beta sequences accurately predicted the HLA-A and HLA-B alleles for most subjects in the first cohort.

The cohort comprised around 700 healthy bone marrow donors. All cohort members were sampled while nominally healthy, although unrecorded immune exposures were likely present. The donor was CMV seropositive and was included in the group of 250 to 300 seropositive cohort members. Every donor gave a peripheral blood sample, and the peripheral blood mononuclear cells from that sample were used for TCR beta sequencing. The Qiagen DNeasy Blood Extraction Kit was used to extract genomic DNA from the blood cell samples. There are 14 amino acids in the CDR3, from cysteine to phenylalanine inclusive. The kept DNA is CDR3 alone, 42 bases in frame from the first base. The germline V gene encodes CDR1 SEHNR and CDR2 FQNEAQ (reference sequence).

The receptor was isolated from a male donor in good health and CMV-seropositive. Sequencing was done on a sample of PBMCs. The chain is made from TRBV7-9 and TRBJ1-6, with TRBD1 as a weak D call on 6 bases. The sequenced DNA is TGTTCCGAAGTTCCCGCAGGGGATTATTCACCCCTCCACTTT. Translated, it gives CSEVPAGDYSPLHF.